This T cell receptor (beta chain) was retrieved from a study of cytomegalovirus exposure and HLA in healthy donors. A word on this clone: Its antigen remains unidentified.

Germline-derived CDR1 and CDR2 are DFQATT and SNEGSKA (reference sequence). There are 11 residues in the CDR3. V was trimmed by 5 bases and J by 9 bases, leaving 11 bases between them. Study-level points and caveats: Rarity held for most TCR sequences, but there were some public TCRs that occurred in many donors.

TCRdb's copy holds only in-frame clones and misses some; the assay was immunoSEQ multiplex PCR. The table lists about 280,000 clones, approximately 90% of them singletons, with about 0.86% in the top ten. This chain connects TRBV20-1 to TRBJ2-1; TRBD2 is a possible D gene (5 bases). This clonotype was sampled from a woman between 18 and 29 years old in good health and CMV-seronegative. Sequencing was done on a sample of PBMCs. DNA for the CDR3: TGCAGTGCTCTCGGGGAGTCTGAGCAGTTCTTC. Translation gives CSALGESEQFF.